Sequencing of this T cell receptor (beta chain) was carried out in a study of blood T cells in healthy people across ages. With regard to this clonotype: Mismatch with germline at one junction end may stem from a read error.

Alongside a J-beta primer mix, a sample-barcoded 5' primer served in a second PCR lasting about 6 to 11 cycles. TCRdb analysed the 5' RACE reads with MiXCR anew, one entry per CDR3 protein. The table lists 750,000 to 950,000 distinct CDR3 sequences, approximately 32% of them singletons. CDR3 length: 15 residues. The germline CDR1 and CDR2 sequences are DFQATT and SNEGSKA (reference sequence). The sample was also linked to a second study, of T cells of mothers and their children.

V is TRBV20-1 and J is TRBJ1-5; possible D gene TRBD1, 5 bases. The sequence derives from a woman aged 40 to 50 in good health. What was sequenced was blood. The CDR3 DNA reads TGCAGCGGCAGGGAACGAATAGCTAGCAATCAGCCCCAGCGTTTT. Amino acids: CSGRERIASNQPQRF.